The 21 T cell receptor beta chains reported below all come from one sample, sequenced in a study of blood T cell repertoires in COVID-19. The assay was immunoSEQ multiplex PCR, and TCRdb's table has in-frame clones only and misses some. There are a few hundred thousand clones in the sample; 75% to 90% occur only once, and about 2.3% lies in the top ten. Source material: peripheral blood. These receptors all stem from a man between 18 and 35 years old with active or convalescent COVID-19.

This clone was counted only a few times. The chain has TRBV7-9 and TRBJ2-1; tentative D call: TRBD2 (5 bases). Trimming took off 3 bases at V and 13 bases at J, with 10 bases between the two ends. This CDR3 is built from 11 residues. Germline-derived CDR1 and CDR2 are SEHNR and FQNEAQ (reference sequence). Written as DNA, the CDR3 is TGTGCCAGCAGCTTCTCGGGATACCAGTTCTTC. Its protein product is CASSFSGYQFF. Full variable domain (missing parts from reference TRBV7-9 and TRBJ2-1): DTGVSQNPRHKITKRGQNVTFRCDPISEHNRLYWYRQTLGQGPEFLTYFQNEAQLEKSRLLSDRFSAERPKGSFSTLEIQRTEQGDSAMYLCASSFSGYQFFGPGTRLTVL.

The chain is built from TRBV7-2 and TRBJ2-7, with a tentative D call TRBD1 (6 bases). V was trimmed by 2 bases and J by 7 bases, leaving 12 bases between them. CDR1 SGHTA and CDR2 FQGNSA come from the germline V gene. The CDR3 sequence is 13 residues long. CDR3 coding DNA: TGTGCCAGCAGCTTATCCGGGACAAGGGAGCAGTACTTC. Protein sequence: CASSLSGTREQYF.

CDR3 nucleotide sequence: TGTGCCAGCAGCCCCTCTAACTATGGCTACACCTTC. It encodes CASSPSNYGYTF. V is TRBV7-2 and J is TRBJ1-2; D ambiguous. The CDR3 runs to 12 residues. With 5 bases removed from V and 0 bases from J, the gap between germline ends came to 4 bases. Germline V gene lookup returns CDR1 SGHTA and CDR2 FQGNSA. Looking up the rest from reference TRBV7-2 and TRBJ1-2 gives the full variable domain: GAGVSQSPSNKVTEKGKDVELRCDPISGHTALYWYRQSLGQGLEFLIYFQGNSAPDKSGLPSDRFSAERTGGSVSTLTIQRTQQEDSAVYLCASSPSNYGYTFGSGTRLTVV.

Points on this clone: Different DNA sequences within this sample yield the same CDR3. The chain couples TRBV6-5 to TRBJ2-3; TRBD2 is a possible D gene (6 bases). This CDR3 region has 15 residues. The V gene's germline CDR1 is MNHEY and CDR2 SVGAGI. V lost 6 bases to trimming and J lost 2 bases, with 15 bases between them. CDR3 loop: CASSRTGVLTDTQYF. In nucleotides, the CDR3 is TGTGCCAGCAGCCGGACGGGGGTCCTCACAGATACGCAGTATTTT.

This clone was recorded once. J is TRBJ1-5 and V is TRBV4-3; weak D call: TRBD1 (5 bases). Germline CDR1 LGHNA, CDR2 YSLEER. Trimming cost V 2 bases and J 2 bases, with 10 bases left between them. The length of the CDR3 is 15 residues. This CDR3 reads CASSQLQGGNQPQHF. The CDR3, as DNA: TGCGCCAGCAGCCAACTGCAGGGCGGCAATCAGCCCCAGCATTTT.

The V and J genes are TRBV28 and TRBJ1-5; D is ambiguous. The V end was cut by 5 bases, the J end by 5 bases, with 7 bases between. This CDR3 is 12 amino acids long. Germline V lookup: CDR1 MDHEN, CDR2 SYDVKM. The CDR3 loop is CASSRPDQPQHF. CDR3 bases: TGTGCCAGCAGTCGTCCGGATCAGCCCCAGCATTTT.

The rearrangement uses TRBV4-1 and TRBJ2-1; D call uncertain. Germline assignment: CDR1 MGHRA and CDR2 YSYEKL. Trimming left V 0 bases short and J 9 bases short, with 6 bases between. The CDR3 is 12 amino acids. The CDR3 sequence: CASSQDLREQFF. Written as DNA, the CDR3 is TGCGCCAGCAGCCAAGATCTCCGTGAGCAGTTCTTC.

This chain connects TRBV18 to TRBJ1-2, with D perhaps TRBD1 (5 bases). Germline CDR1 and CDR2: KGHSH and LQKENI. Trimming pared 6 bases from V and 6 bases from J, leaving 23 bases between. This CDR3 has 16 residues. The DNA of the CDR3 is TGTGCCAGCTCCCTCACCCCGGACAACTCGGTGGATGGCTACACCTTC. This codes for CASSLTPDNSVDGYTF.

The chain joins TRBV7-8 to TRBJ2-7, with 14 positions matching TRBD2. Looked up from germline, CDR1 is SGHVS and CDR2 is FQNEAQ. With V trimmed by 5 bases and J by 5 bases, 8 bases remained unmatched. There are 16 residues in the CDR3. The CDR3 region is CASSMGLAGEAHEQYF. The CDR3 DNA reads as TGTGCCAGCAGCATGGGACTAGCGGGAGAAGCCCACGAGCAGTACTTC.

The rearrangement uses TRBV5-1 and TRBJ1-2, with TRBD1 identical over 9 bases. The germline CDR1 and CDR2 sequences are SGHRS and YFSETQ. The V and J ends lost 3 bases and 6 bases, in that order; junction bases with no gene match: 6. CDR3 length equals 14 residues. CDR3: CASSSPGQGNGYTF. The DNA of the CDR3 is TGCGCCAGCAGCTCTCCGGGACAGGGCAATGGCTACACCTTC. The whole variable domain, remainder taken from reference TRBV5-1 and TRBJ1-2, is KAGVTQTPRYLIKTRGQQVTLSCSPISGHRSVSWYQQTPGQGLQFLFEYFSETQRNKGNFPGRFSGRQFSNSRSEMNVSTLELGDSALYLCASSSPGQGNGYTFGSGTRLTVV.

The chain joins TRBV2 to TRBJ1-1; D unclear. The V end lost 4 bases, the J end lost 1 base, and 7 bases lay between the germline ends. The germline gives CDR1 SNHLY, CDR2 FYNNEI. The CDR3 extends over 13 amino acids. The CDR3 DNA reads TGTGCCAGCAGTGTTAGAGGGAACACTGAAGCTTTCTTT. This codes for CASSVRGNTEAFF.

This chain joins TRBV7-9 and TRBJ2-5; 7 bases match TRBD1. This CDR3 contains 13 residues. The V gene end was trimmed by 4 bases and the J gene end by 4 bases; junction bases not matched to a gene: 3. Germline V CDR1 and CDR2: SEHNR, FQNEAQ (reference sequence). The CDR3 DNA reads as TGTGCCAGCAGCTCGACAGGGCCAGAGACCCAGTACTTC. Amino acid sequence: CASSSTGPETQYF.

The CDR3 DNA follows: TGTGCCAGCAGTCCAGGGATGTCTAACTATGGCTACACCTTC. As protein: CASSPGMSNYGYTF. The chain joins TRBV2 to TRBJ1-2, with TRBD1 as a possible D gene (5 bases). This CDR3 contains 14 residues. Trimming removed 5 bases from V and 0 bases from J, with 10 bases in between. Germline-derived CDR1 and CDR2 are SNHLY and FYNNEI. Using reference TRBV2 and TRBJ1-2 for the parts outside the CDR3, the full variable domain is EPEVTQTPSHQVTQMGQEVILRCVPISNHLYFYWYRQILGQKVEFLVSFYNNEISEKSEIFDDQFSVERPDGSNFTLKIRSTKLEDSAMYFCASSPGMSNYGYTFGSGTRLTVV.

CDR3 residues: CASSVDEPDNEQFF. The CDR3 DNA reads as TGTGCCAGCAGCGTAGATGAGCCGGACAATGAGCAGTTCTTC. The chain couples TRBV9 to TRBJ2-1; no clear D. This CDR3 spans 14 amino acids. Germline CDR1 and CDR2: SGDLS and YYNGEE. The germline V and J ends were trimmed by 0 bases and 5 bases, with 9 bases remaining between them.

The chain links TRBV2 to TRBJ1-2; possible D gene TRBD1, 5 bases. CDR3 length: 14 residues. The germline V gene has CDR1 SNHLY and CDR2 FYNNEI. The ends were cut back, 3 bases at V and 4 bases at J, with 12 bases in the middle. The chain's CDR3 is CASSDRANAYGYTF. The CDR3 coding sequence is TGTGCCAGCAGTGACAGGGCGAACGCCTATGGCTACACCTTC.

CDR3 bases: TGCGCCAGCAGCTTAGTCCCCGGCAGGTACACTGAAGCTTTCTTT. Its translation is CASSLVPGRYTEAFF. J is TRBJ1-1 and V is TRBV5-1; no firm D call. Germline V lookup: CDR1 SGHRS, CDR2 YFSETQ. V shed 2 bases and J shed 3 bases, with 14 bases lying between them. The CDR3 spans 15 residues. Combining the CDR3 with reference TRBV5-1 and TRBJ1-1 gives the whole variable domain KAGVTQTPRYLIKTRGQQVTLSCSPISGHRSVSWYQQTPGQGLQFLFEYFSETQRNKGNFPGRFSGRQFSNSRSEMNVSTLELGDSALYLCASSLVPGRYTEAFFGQGTRLTVV.

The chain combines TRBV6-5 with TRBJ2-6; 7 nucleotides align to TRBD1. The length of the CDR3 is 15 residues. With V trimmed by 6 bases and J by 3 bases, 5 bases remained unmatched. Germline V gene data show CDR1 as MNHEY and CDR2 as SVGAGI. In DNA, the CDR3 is TGTGCCAGCAGGAAAACAGGGGTTGGGGCCAACGTCCTGACTTTC. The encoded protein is CASRKTGVGANVLTF.

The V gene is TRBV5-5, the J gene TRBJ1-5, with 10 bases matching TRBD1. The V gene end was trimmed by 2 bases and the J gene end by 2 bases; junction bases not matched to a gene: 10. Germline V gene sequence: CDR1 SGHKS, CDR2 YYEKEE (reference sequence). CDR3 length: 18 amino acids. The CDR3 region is CASSLGTGVGVGNQPQHF. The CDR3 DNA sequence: TGTGCCAGCAGCTTAGGGACAGGGGTGGGTGTTGGCAATCAGCCCCAGCATTTT.

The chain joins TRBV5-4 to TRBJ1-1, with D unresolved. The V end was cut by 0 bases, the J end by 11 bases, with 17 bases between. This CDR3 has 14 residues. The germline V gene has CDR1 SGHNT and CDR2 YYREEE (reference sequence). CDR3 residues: CASSLDNTNTGAFF. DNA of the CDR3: TGTGCCAGCAGCTTGGATAACACTAACACTGGGGCTTTCTTT.

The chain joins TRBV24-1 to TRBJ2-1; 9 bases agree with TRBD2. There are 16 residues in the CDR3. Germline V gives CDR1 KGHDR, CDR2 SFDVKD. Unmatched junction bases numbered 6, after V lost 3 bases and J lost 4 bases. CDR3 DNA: TGTGCCACCAGTGATGAGGACAGCGGGGGGTACAATGAGCAGTTCTTC. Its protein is CATSDEDSGGYNEQFF.

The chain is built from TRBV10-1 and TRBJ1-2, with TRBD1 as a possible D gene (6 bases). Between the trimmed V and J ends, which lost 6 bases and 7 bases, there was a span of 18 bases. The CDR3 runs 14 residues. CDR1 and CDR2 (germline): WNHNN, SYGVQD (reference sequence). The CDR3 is CASRAGQSFCGYTF. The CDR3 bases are TGCGCCAGCAGAGCCGGACAGAGTTTTTGTGGCTACACCTTC.